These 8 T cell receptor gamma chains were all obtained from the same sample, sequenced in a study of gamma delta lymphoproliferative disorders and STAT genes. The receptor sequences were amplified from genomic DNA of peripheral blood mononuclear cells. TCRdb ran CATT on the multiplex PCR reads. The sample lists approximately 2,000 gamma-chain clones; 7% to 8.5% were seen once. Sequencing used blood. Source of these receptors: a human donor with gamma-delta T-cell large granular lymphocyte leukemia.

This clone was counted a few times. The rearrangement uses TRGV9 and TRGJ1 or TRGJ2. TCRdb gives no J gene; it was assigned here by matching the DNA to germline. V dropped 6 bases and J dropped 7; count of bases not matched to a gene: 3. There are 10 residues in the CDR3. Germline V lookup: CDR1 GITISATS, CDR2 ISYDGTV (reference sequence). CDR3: CALWQYKKLF. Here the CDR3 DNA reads TGTGCCTTGTGGCAGTATAAGAAACTCTTT.

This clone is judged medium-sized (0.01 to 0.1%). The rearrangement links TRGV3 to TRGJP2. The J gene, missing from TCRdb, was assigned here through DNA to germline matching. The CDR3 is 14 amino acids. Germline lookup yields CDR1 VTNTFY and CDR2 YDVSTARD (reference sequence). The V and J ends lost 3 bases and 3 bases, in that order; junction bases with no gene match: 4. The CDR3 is CATWDARSDWIKTF. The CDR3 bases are TGTGCCACCTGGGACGCCCGTAGTGATTGGATCAAGACGTTT.

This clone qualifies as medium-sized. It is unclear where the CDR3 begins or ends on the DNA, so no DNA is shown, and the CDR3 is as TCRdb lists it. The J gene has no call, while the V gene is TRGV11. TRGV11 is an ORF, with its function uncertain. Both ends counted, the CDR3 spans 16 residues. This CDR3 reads CTTVPAGLGEYYKKLF.

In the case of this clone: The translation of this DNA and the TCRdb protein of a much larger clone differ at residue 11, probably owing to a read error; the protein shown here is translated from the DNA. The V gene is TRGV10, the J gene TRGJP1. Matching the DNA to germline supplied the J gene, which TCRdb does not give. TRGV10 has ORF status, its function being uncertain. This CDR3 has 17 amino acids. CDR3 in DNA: TGTGCTGCGTGGTTTAAGGTGGGACAGACCAATGGTTGGTTCAAGATATTT. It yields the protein CAAWFKVGQTNGWFKIF.

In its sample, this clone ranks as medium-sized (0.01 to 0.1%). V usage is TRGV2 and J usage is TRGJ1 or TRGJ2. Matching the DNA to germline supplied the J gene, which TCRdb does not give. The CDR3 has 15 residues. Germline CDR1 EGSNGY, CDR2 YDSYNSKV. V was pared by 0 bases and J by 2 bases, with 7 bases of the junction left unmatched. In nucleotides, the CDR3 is TGTGCCACCTGGGACGGGCAGTACGATTATTATAAGAAACTCTTT. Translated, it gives CATWDGQYDYYKKLF.

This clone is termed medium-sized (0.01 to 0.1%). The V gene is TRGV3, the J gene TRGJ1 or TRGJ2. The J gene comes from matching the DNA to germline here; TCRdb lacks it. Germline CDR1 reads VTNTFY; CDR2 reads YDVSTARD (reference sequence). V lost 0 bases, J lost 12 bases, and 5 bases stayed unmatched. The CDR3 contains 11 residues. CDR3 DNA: TGTGCCACCTGGGACAGGCGTGCGAAACTCTTT. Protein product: CATWDRRAKLF.

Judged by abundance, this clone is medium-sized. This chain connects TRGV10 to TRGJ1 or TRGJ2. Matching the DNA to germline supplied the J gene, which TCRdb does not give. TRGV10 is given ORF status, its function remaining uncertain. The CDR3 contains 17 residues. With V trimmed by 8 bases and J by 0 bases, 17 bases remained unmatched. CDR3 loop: CAAWAEPIDPNYYKKLF. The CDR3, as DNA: TGTGCTGCGTGGGCCGAACCCATTGACCCGAATTATTATAAGAAACTCTTT.

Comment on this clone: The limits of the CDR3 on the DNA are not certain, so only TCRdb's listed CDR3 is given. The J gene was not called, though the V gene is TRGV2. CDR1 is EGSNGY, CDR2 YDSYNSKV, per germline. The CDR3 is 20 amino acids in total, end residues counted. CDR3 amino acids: CATWDEIIIIRNSLAVEQHF.